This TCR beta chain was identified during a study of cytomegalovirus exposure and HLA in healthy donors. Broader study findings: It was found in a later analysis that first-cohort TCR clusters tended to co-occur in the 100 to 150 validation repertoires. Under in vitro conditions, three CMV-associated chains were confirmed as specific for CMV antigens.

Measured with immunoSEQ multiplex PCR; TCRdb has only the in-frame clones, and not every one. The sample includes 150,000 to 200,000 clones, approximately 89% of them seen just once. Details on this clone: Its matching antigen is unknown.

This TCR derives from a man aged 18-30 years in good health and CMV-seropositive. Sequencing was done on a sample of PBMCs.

The CDR3 DNA sequence: TGTGCCAGCAGTGGGGAGGGACTAGCGGGAGCTGAGCAGTTCTTC. This translates into CASSGEGLAGAEQFF. V gene TRBV2 combines with J gene TRBJ2-1; 14 bases are shared with TRBD2. V shed 4 bases and J 9 bases; nucleotides not matched to a gene: 5. Germline CDR1 and CDR2: SNHLY and FYNNEI. The CDR3 is 15 residues long.